The 26 T cell receptor beta chains in this list originate from one sample, sequenced in a study of cytomegalovirus exposure and HLA in healthy donors. Both 60 Vbeta primers and 13 Jbeta primers went into the PCR. The assay was immunoSEQ multiplex PCR, and TCRdb's table has in-frame clones only and misses some. The top ten hold less than 3% of the sample, which has about 200,000 clones, under 70% seen once. Source material: PBMCs. These receptor sequences come from a man aged 35 to 55 in good health and CMV-seropositive.

The V gene is TRBV7-9, the J gene TRBJ2-7; D is possibly TRBD2 (5 bases). This CDR3 is built from 15 residues. Germline V CDR1 and CDR2: SEHNR, FQNEAQ (reference sequence). V was trimmed by 7 bases and J by 2 bases, leaving 18 bases between them. This CDR3 reads CASTAGVGRTYEQYF. In DNA, the CDR3 is TGTGCCAGCACCGCCGGGGTAGGGCGCACCTACGAGCAGTACTTC. Supplemented by reference TRBV7-9 and TRBJ2-7, the full variable domain reads DTGVSQNPRHKITKRGQNVTFRCDPISEHNRLYWYRQTLGQGPEFLTYFQNEAQLEKSRLLSDRFSAERPKGSFSTLEIQRTEQGDSAMYLCASTAGVGRTYEQYFGPGTRLTVT.

The chain employs TRBV7-9 and TRBJ1-1, with 7 bases identical to TRBD1. CDR1 is SEHNR, CDR2 FQNEAQ, per germline (reference sequence). The CDR3 has 13 amino acids. After removal of 1 base from V and 9 bases from J, the junction contained 5 bases not matched to a gene. The CDR3, as DNA: TGTGCCAGCAGCTTAGGCGACAGGGCCCAAGCTTTCTTT. Encoded protein: CASSLGDRAQAFF.

This chain links TRBV27 with TRBJ1-2, with TRBD1 matching 8 bases. V lost 5 bases to trimming and J lost 6 bases; unmatched junction nucleotides: 11. CDR1 and CDR2 from the germline V gene are MNHEY and SMNVEV (reference sequence). CDR3 size: 15 residues. The CDR3 DNA reads as TGTGCCAGCAGTGGCGACAGGGGATGGTCCAATGGCTACACCTTC. Its translation: CASSGDRGWSNGYTF.

This rearrangement joins TRBV5-6 to TRBJ2-7; 10 bases agree with TRBD2. V shed 0 bases, J shed 1 base, and the junction held 7 bases outside the gene matches. This CDR3 is built from 17 residues. The V gene's germline CDR1 is SGHDT and CDR2 YYEEEE. Here the CDR3 reads CASSLGASGGFSYEQYF. Written as DNA, the CDR3 is TGTGCCAGCAGCTTGGGGGCTAGCGGGGGTTTTTCCTACGAGCAGTACTTC.

The CDR3 nucleotides read TGTGCCAGCAGCGTCACTAGCGGGGGGACCAAAAACATTCAGTACTTC. Translating gives CASSVTSGGTKNIQYF. The V call is TRBV5-6, the J call TRBJ2-4; TRBD2 matches 12 bases. The CDR3 runs to 16 residues. The V segment lost 4 bases and the J segment 2 bases; nucleotides outside the gene matches: 4. Germline assignment: CDR1 SGHDT and CDR2 YYEEEE. The variable domain in full, completed from reference TRBV5-6 and TRBJ2-4, reads DAGVTQSPTHLIKTRGQQVTLRCSPKSGHDTVSWYQQALGQGPQFIFQYYEEEERQRGNFPDRFSGHQFPNYSSELNVNALLLGDSALYLCASSVTSGGTKNIQYFGAGTRLSVL.

The chain uses TRBV27 and TRBJ2-7; D not resolved. There are 16 residues in the CDR3. CDR1 is MNHEY and CDR2 is SMNVEV in the germline V gene (reference sequence). Trimming left V 5 bases short and J 2 bases short, with 19 bases between. Written as DNA, the CDR3 is TGTGCCAGCAGTCCCTCCCAGTTAGACTTTACCTACGAGCAGTACTTC. It yields the protein CASSPSQLDFTYEQYF.

V gene TRBV6-1 combines with J gene TRBJ1-5, with D tentatively TRBD1 (6 bases). Germline assignment: CDR1 MNHNS and CDR2 SASEGT. V was shortened by 3 bases and J by 7 bases, with 16 bases between the two germline ends. The CDR3 is 15 residues long. CDR3 nucleotides: TGTGCCAGCAGTGAGGGACAAAGCAAAGGGCAGCCCCAGCATTTT. Protein: CASSEGQSKGQPQHF.

This chain connects TRBV4-3 to TRBJ1-1; D ambiguous. This CDR3 is built from 16 residues. Per germline, CDR1 LGHNA and CDR2 YSLEER. V was pared by 6 bases and J by 4 bases, with 21 bases between. In nucleotides, the CDR3 is TGCGCCAGCAGTCACGGGTATGTAAGCCGGGGCACTGAAGCTTTCTTT. Translating gives CASSHGYVSRGTEAFF.

This sequence joins TRBV7-8 and TRBJ1-3, with D maybe TRBD1 (5 bases). The CDR3 sequence is 16 residues long. The germline CDR1 and CDR2 sequences are SGHVS and FQNEAQ. The V end was cut by 2 bases, the J end by 0 bases, with 11 bases between. The CDR3 DNA is TGTGCCAGCAGCTTAACAGGCATGAGCTCTGGAAACACCATATATTTT. This gives the protein CASSLTGMSSGNTIYF.

A single count supports this clone. This rearrangement joins TRBV21-1 to TRBJ2-1; TRBD1, the D gene given by the table, was not confirmed from the DNA. TRBV21-1 is classified as a pseudogene. The CDR3 loop spans 18 amino acids. The CDR3 sequence: CASSPEDRTWERDNEQFF. In DNA, the CDR3 is TGTGCCAGCAGCCCCGAGGACAGGACGTGGGAAAGAGACAATGAGCAGTTCTTC.

The V and J genes are TRBV19 and TRBJ1-5; no clear D gene. There are 13 residues in the CDR3. Trimming took 0 bases from V and 9 from J, leaving 9 bases between them. Germline values: CDR1 LNHDA, CDR2 SQIVND (reference sequence). CDR3 amino acids: CASSIDRRSPQHF. The CDR3 DNA follows: TGTGCCAGTAGTATAGATCGGAGGTCGCCCCAGCATTTT.

The V and J genes are TRBV19 and TRBJ1-2; the match to TRBD1 covers 8 bases. Per the germline V gene, CDR1 is LNHDA and CDR2 is SQIVND (reference sequence). The CDR3 has 14 amino acids. J was trimmed by 5 bases and V by 6 bases; bases with no gene match: 8. In DNA form, the CDR3 reads TGTGCCAGTAGAATGACAGGGGCGGGATATGGCTACACCTTC. Translating it yields CASRMTGAGYGYTF.

This clone was observed a single time. The chain joins TRBV15 to TRBJ2-2, with a possible D match to TRBD2 (7 bases). The CDR3 is made up of 14 amino acids. V was clipped by 6 bases and J by 7 bases, with 15 bases between them. From germline, CDR1 is LNHNV and CDR2 YYDKDF (reference sequence). The CDR3: CATRVAGEGGELFF. DNA for the CDR3: TGTGCCACCAGGGTGGCAGGGGAGGGCGGGGAGCTGTTTTTT.

A few counts support this clone. The rearrangement uses TRBV4-2 and TRBJ2-1, with 7 bases matching TRBD2. Germline trimming cut 5 bases from V and 10 bases from J; bases unmatched to any gene: 11. This CDR3 region has 14 residues. Germline CDR1 LGHNA, CDR2 YNFKEQ. Here the CDR3 reads CASSSREATREQFF. In DNA, the CDR3 is TGTGCCAGCAGCTCCCGGGAGGCCACCAGGGAGCAGTTCTTC.

The chain is built from TRBV10-3 and TRBJ2-6, with TRBD2 as a possible D gene (5 bases). CDR3 length equals 14 residues. The germline V gene encodes CDR1 ENHRY and CDR2 SYGVKD. V dropped 5 bases and J dropped 4 bases, with 9 bases sitting between them. CDR3 amino acids: CAISRESGANVLTF. CDR3 nucleotides: TGTGCCATCAGTCGGGAAAGCGGGGCCAACGTCCTGACTTTC.

The sample holds a few counts of this clone. V and J are TRBV7-9 and TRBJ1-2, with D possibly being TRBD1 (6 bases). Germline V gives CDR1 SEHNR, CDR2 FQNEAQ (reference sequence). Trimming removed 5 bases at V and 4 bases at J, with 20 bases between. This CDR3 spans 16 amino acids. In nucleotides, the CDR3 is TGTGCCAGCAGCCGTACTTCTGGGGGGGCAAGCTATGGCTACACCTTC. It encodes CASSRTSGGASYGYTF.

This clone was observed a handful of times. The chain uses TRBV5-6 and TRBJ2-3; 9 nucleotides agree with TRBD1. This CDR3 spans 16 amino acids. V was clipped by 4 bases and J by 7 bases; unmatched bases: 13. Germline CDR1 is SGHDT and CDR2 is YYEEEE. CDR3 loop: CASSPVHRTGANTQYF. The DNA for the CDR3 is TGTGCCAGCAGCCCAGTACACAGGACAGGGGCAAATACGCAGTATTTT.

The chain couples TRBV7-8 to TRBJ2-7; 8 bases are shared with TRBD2. The germline CDR1 and CDR2 sequences are SGHVS and FQNEAQ. The CDR3 is 15 residues long. V lost 6 bases to trimming and J lost 4 bases; unmatched junction nucleotides: 11. The CDR3 DNA reads as TGTGCCAGCAGACACGGGAGGGTTAGGGGGTACGAGCAGTACTTC. Its translation: CASRHGRVRGYEQYF.

V usage is TRBV28 and J usage is TRBJ2-6, with TRBD1 matching 9 bases. V shed 4 bases and J 1 base; nucleotides not matched to a gene: 8. The germline V gene has CDR1 MDHEN and CDR2 SYDVKM. This CDR3 has 18 amino acids. CDR3 in DNA: TGTGCCAGCAGTTCTGGTCCCGGGACAGGGTCTGGGGCCAACGTCCTGACTTTC. Amino acids: CASSSGPGTGSGANVLTF. The whole variable domain, filled in from reference TRBV28 and TRBJ2-6, reads DVKVTQSSRYLVKRTGEKVFLECVQDMDHENMFWYRQDPGLGLRLIYFSYDVKMKEKGDIPEGYSVSREKKERFSLILESASTNQTSMYLCASSSGPGTGSGANVLTFGAGSRLTVL.

The gene calls are TRBV4-2 and TRBJ1-5; maybe TRBD1 (5 bases). The CDR3 is made up of 13 amino acids. Germline loops: CDR1 LGHNA, CDR2 YNFKEQ. The V end lost 0 bases, the J end lost 7 bases, and 7 bases lay between the germline ends. The CDR3 DNA reads as TGTGCCAGCAGCCAAGATCAGGGCCAGCCCCAGCATTTT. Its translation: CASSQDQGQPQHF.

The chain couples TRBV2 to TRBJ2-6, with D hard to call. CDR3 length: 15 residues. In germline, CDR1 is SNHLY, CDR2 FYNNEI. Trimming took off 5 bases at V and 3 bases at J, with 11 bases between the two ends. CDR3 sequence reads: CASSSEVGGANVLTF. The CDR3, as DNA: TGTGCCAGCAGTAGCGAAGTGGGTGGGGCCAACGTCCTGACTTTC. Full variable domain (missing parts from reference TRBV2 and TRBJ2-6): EPEVTQTPSHQVTQMGQEVILRCVPISNHLYFYWYRQILGQKVEFLVSFYNNEISEKSEIFDDQFSVERPDGSNFTLKIRSTKLEDSAMYFCASSSEVGGANVLTFGAGSRLTVL.

This clone has more than one count but fewer than ten. V usage is TRBV7-2 and J usage is TRBJ1-5; D perhaps matches TRBD1 (6 bases). Trimming left V 5 bases short and J 4 bases short, with 12 bases between. The CDR3 consists of 14 residues. CDR1 SGHTA and CDR2 FQGNSA come from the germline V gene. The CDR3 DNA is TGTGCCAGCAGCCTCGGGACAATGAATCAGCCCCAGCATTTT. Protein product: CASSLGTMNQPQHF. The entire variable domain, with the rest obtained from reference TRBV7-2 and TRBJ1-5, is as follows: GAGVSQSPSNKVTEKGKDVELRCDPISGHTALYWYRQSLGQGLEFLIYFQGNSAPDKSGLPSDRFSAERTGGSVSTLTIQRTQQEDSAVYLCASSLGTMNQPQHFGDGTRLSIL.

CDR3 loop: CASSVVEEGEAFF. The CDR3 region has the DNA TGTGCCAGCAGCGTAGTTGAAGAGGGTGAAGCTTTCTTT. The chain is built from TRBV9 and TRBJ1-1, with D hard to call. CDR1 is SGDLS and CDR2 is YYNGEE in the germline V gene. This CDR3 region has 13 residues. Trimming stripped 0 bases from V and 7 bases from J, with 10 bases between.

The chain employs TRBV18 and TRBJ1-4; D not resolved. Trimming stripped 6 bases from V and 8 bases from J, with 16 bases between. Germline V gene sequence: CDR1 KGHSH, CDR2 LQKENI. The CDR3 is 14 residues long. This CDR3 reads CASSGEGPLEKLFF. Here the CDR3 DNA reads TGTGCCAGCTCCGGAGAGGGCCCCTTAGAAAAACTGTTTTTT.

In this sample, this clone turned up once. The gene calls are TRBV2 and TRBJ2-2, with 11 bases identical to TRBD2. Germline assignment: CDR1 SNHLY and CDR2 FYNNEI. After removal of 3 bases from V and 0 bases from J, the junction contained 3 bases not matched to a gene. The length of the CDR3 is 17 residues. CDR3 DNA sequence: TGTGCCAGCAGTGATACTAGCGGGGGTACGAACACCGGGGAGCTGTTTTTT. It is translated as CASSDTSGGTNTGELFF.

This clone was seen many times. The V gene is TRBV6-1, the J gene TRBJ1-1; no definite D call. The V end lost 2 bases, the J end lost 8 bases, and 9 bases lay between the germline ends. This CDR3 is 12 amino acids long. The germline gives CDR1 MNHNS, CDR2 SASEGT. CDR3 amino acids: CASSESGEEAFF. CDR3 coding DNA: TGTGCCAGCAGTGAAAGTGGGGAGGAAGCTTTCTTT.